Included here is one TCR beta chain sequence, with context. Its antigen is still unknown. These data originate in a study of beta chain features in type 1 diabetes. Looking at the study overall: Healthy donors resembled patients in age, gender and cell yields.

Study conclusions and caveats: Whatever favoring of shorter templates PCR might show would apply equally to patients and controls.

The germline V gene has CDR1 GTSNPN and CDR2 SVGIG (reference sequence). The CDR3 is 13 residues long. V was clipped by 5 bases and J by 5 bases; unmatched bases: 5. Reverse transcribing all isolated RNA meant expressed TCRB transcripts were sequenced. Only in-frame clones appear in the TCRdb table, and some are missing; sequencing was by immunoSEQ multiplex PCR. The data hold hundreds of thousands of clones, with roughly 15% observed a single time. Sequenced sample: naive CD4+ T cells from blood. This chain connects TRBV30 to TRBJ1-5; the match to TRBD1 covers 8 bases. The clonotype was recovered from a man younger than 35 in good health. The CDR3 loop is CAWDRGLDQPQHF. CDR3 nucleotides: TGTGCCTGGGACAGGGGACTGGATCAGCCCCAGCATTTT.